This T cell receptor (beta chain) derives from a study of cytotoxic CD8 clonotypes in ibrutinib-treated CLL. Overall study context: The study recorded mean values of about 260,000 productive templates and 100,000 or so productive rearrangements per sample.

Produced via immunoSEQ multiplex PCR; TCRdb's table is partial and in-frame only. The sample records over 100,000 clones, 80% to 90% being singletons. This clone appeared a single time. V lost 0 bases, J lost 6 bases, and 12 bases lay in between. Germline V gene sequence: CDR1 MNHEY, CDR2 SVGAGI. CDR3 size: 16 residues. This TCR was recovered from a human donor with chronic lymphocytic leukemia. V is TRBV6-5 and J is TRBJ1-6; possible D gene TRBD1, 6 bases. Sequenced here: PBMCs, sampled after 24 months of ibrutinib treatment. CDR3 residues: CASSYSGGAINSPLHF. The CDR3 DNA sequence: TGTGCCAGCAGTTACTCGGGGGGGGCGATTAATTCACCCCTCCACTTT.